These 22 T cell receptor beta chains originate from one sample sequenced in a study of T cells in Graves' hyperthyroidism and ophthalmopathy. TCR beta CDR3 sequences were amplified from RNA transcripts. Initially, a first-round RT-PCR of the TCR CDR3 employed the HTBI primer set. TCRdb passed the multiplex PCR reads through MiXCR, listing each CDR3 protein once. The sample has under 800,000 distinct CDR3 sequences; around 13% are singletons. The sample consisted of blood. The receptors originated from a woman aged 18-30 years with Graves' hyperthyroidism.

As concerns this clonotype: An end of the junction does not agree with germline; a read error may underlie this. V is TRBV6-5 and J is TRBJ2-7; D gene uncertain. The CDR3 runs to 13 residues. Germline V CDR1 and CDR2: MNHEY, SVGAGI. The CDR3 loop is CASSLTFSYELYF. DNA of the CDR3: TGTGCCAGCAGTTTGACATTCTCCTACGAGCTGTACTTC.

This clonotype was seen at least ten times. The rearrangement uses TRBV18 and TRBJ2-7; the D is unclear. V dropped 3 bases and J dropped 2 bases, with 11 bases sitting between them. CDR1 is KGHSH and CDR2 is LQKENI in the germline V gene. The length of the CDR3 is 14 residues. CDR3 amino acids: CASSPPTPTYEQYF. CDR3 sequence (DNA): TGTGCCAGCTCACCGCCGACACCCACCTACGAGCAGTACTTC.

To note about this clonotype: The junction departs from the called germline gene at one end, perhaps through a read error. The CDR3 sequence is CAWSQGTDTQYF. The CDR3 DNA reads TGTGCATGGAGCCAGGGGACAGATACGCAGTATTTT. The chain recombines TRBV30 with TRBJ2-3; possible D gene TRBD1, 6 bases. The CDR3 length is 12 residues. CDR1 is GTSNPN, CDR2 SVGIG, per germline (reference sequence).

The table lists this clonotype with many counts. The genes are TRBV12-3 or TRBV12-4 and TRBJ2-1; 7 bases map to TRBD1. V lost 3 bases, J lost 5 bases, and 1 base stayed unmatched. The CDR3 is made up of 13 amino acids. CDR3 nucleotide sequence: TGTGCCAGCAGTTTTGACAGGGACAATGAGCAGTTCTTC. Its protein is CASSFDRDNEQFF.

This clonotype was counted ten times or more. The CDR3 sequence: CASSGLVTEQFF. In DNA, the CDR3 is TGTGCCAGCAGCGGGCTTGTGACAGAGCAGTTCTTC. V is TRBV2 and J is TRBJ2-1; D uncertain. V lost 6 bases, J lost 10 bases, and 13 bases lay in between. Germline values: CDR1 SNHLY, CDR2 FYNNEI. This CDR3 is 12 amino acids long.

This clonotype came up a few times. The chain carries TRBV10-3 and TRBJ1-1, with a tentative D call TRBD1 (5 bases). The CDR3 has 16 residues. Germline V CDR1 and CDR2: ENHRY, SYGVKD. Trimming left V 4 bases short and J 4 bases short, with 19 bases between. CDR3 coding DNA: TGTGCCATCAGTGGGGGGGGGTGGAGGATTGGCACTGAAGCTTTCTTT. It encodes CAISGGGWRIGTEAFF.

The chain is built from TRBV9 and TRBJ1-3; the D is unclear. This CDR3 is 15 amino acids long. The V end lost 3 bases, the J end lost 0 bases, and 10 bases lay between the germline ends. Germline V lookup: CDR1 SGDLS, CDR2 YYNGEE. The CDR3 bases are TGTGCCAGCAGCGCGGAGACCTACTCTGGAAACACCATATATTTT. It encodes CASSAETYSGNTIYF.

Many counts were recorded for this clonotype. The chain is built from TRBV27 and TRBJ2-3; D remains ambiguous. Germline V gives CDR1 MNHEY, CDR2 SMNVEV (reference sequence). Trimming took 0 bases from V and 6 from J, leaving 7 bases between them. The CDR3 contains 13 residues. The DNA of the CDR3 is TGTGCCAGCAGTTTATCGGGGTGGGATACGCAGTATTTT. Translated: CASSLSGWDTQYF.

This clonotype was seen ten or more times. This chain connects TRBV28 to TRBJ2-7; 7 bases line up with TRBD2. V lost 1 base, J lost 3 bases, and 6 bases stayed unmatched. There are 15 residues in the CDR3. CDR1 is MDHEN and CDR2 is SYDVKM in the germline V gene. CDR3 coding DNA: TGTGCCAGCAGTTTATTCCGAGCGGGAAGCTACGAGCAGTACTTC. Protein: CASSLFRAGSYEQYF.

The gene calls are TRBV6-1 and TRBJ2-5; D is perhaps TRBD2 (5 bases). Germline CDR1 reads MNHNS; CDR2 reads SASEGT. The CDR3 consists of 14 residues. V gave up 2 bases and J gave up 2 bases, with 9 bases separating them. CDR3 sequence: CASSEPGLQETQYF. In DNA, the CDR3 is TGTGCCAGCAGTGAACCTGGACTGCAAGAGACCCAGTACTTC.

A word on this clonotype: It is likely a read error, because the conserved phenylalanine at the end of the CDR3 is missing. V and J are TRBV12-3 or TRBV12-4 and TRBJ1-2; the match to TRBD1 covers 9 bases. This CDR3 has 16 residues. V shed 5 bases and J 8 bases; nucleotides not matched to a gene: 15. CDR3 bases: TGTGCCAGCAGTACGCCCGGTAGGACAGGGGCTCACGGCTACACCCTC. Its translation is CASSTPGRTGAHGYTL.

In this sample, this clonotype turned up many times. The V and J genes are TRBV12-3 or TRBV12-4 and TRBJ2-3; TRBD2 matches at 10 bases. The CDR3 extends over 14 amino acids. V lost 6 bases, J lost 7 bases, and 7 bases stayed unmatched. In DNA, the CDR3 is TGTGCCAGCAGACCCGGGACTAGCGTACATACGCAGTATTTT. Its translation: CASRPGTSVHTQYF.

This clonotype showed up many times. The chain couples TRBV11-2 to TRBJ1-5; weak D call: TRBD1 (6 bases). V was clipped by 4 bases and J by 11 bases, with 15 bases between them. There are 13 residues in the CDR3. Germline V gene sequence: CDR1 SGHAT, CDR2 FQNNGV. The CDR3 DNA reads as TGTGCCAGCAGCTCGGGGACTCGACAGGCCCAGCATTTT. Translated, it gives CASSSGTRQAQHF.

In its sample, this clonotype was seen a few times. Since a much larger clone is just one base distant, this may be a read error. The V gene is TRBV30, the J gene TRBJ2-1; D unclear. The V gene's germline CDR1 is GTSNPN and CDR2 SVGIG (reference sequence). The CDR3 runs to 11 residues. CDR3 coding DNA: TGTGCCCGGAGTGGTTACAATGAGCAGTTCTTC. Encoded protein: CARSGYNEQFF.

V and J are TRBV20-1 and TRBJ1-5; perhaps TRBD1 as D (6 bases). CDR1 and CDR2 from the germline V gene are DFQATT and SNEGSKA (reference sequence). V was pared by 4 bases and J by 3 bases, with 22 bases between. This CDR3 contains 17 residues. This chain's CDR3 is CSATRDIQGPDNQPQHF. CDR3 DNA: TGCAGTGCTACCCGGGACATCCAGGGCCCTGACAATCAGCCCCAGCATTTT.

This clonotype was detected ten times or more. The chain couples TRBV6-2 or TRBV6-3 to TRBJ2-5, with no clear D. In germline, CDR1 is MNHEY, CDR2 SVGEGT. Trimming left V 4 bases short and J 0 bases short, with 12 bases between. The CDR3 extends over 15 amino acids. The CDR3 DNA reads as TGTGCCAGCAGTTCGGACGTATCCCACCAAGAGACCCAGTACTTC. It translates to CASSSDVSHQETQYF.

The table lists this clonotype with many counts. The chain carries TRBV11-2 and TRBJ2-3; no clear D. Trimming stripped 0 bases from V and 4 bases from J, with 5 bases between. The CDR3 consists of 13 residues. Germline V lookup: CDR1 SGHAT, CDR2 FQNNGV. CDR3 sequence reads: CASSLDLPDTQYF. DNA for the CDR3: TGTGCCAGCAGCTTAGATTTACCAGATACGCAGTATTTT.

This clonotype was found a few times. V usage is TRBV7-2 and J usage is TRBJ2-3, with D unclear. The germline V and J ends were trimmed by 1 base and 2 bases, with 16 bases remaining between them. Germline V gene data show CDR1 as SGHTA and CDR2 as FQGNSA. The CDR3 contains 17 residues. The CDR3 is CASSLEAYVVFTDTQYF. In DNA form, the CDR3 reads TGTGCCAGCAGCTTAGAAGCTTACGTAGTATTCACAGATACGCAGTATTTT.

This clonotype was counted at least ten times. This rearrangement joins TRBV5-1 to TRBJ2-3; 7 bases align to TRBD1. The CDR3 length is 14 residues. V lost 4 bases to trimming and J lost 4 bases; unmatched junction nucleotides: 6. The germline V gene encodes CDR1 SGHRS and CDR2 YFSETQ. CDR3 region: CASSKQGTSDTQYF. CDR3 sequence (DNA): TGCGCCAGCAGCAAACAGGGGACCTCAGATACGCAGTATTTT.

This clonotype was detected many times. V gene TRBV29-1 combines with J gene TRBJ2-7; TRBD1 or TRBD2 may be the D gene (5 bases each). The V and J ends lost 0 bases and 2 bases respectively, with 14 bases between them. The CDR3 loop spans 15 amino acids. CDR1 is SQVTM and CDR2 is ANQGSEA in the germline V gene. CDR3 protein: CSVEDPRGKAYEQYF. CDR3 nucleotide sequence: TGCAGCGTTGAAGATCCGAGGGGCAAAGCCTACGAGCAGTACTTC.

The sample holds many counts of this clonotype. This chain joins TRBV9 and TRBJ1-2; TRBD1 aligns across 7 bases. Germline CDR1 SGDLS, CDR2 YYNGEE. The V segment lost 1 base and the J segment 4 bases; nucleotides outside the gene matches: 7. The CDR3 is 15 amino acids. CDR3 coding DNA: TGTGCCAGCAGCGTATCTAGGGGGCTCGGCTATGGCTACACCTTC. As protein: CASSVSRGLGYGYTF. Together with reference TRBV9 and TRBJ1-2, the CDR3 gives the full variable domain: DSGVTQTPKHLITATGQRVTLRCSPRSGDLSVYWYQQSLDQGLQFLIQYYNGEERAKGNILERFSAQQFPDLHSELNLSSLELGDSALYFCASSVSRGLGYGYTFGSGTRLTVV.

This rearrangement joins TRBV28 to TRBJ2-2, with D perhaps matching TRBD1 (5 bases). V lost 8 bases and J lost 5, with 15 bases in between. Germline V lookup: CDR1 MDHEN, CDR2 SYDVKM. The length of the CDR3 is 14 residues. The CDR3 nucleotides are TGTGCCAGCTCCGGACACCCCAGGACCGGGGAGCTGTTTTTT. Translation gives CASSGHPRTGELFF.